These 9 T cell receptor beta chains share one sample of origin, sequenced in a study of OX40 agonist ivuxolimab in advanced cancers. Assay: immunoSEQ multiplex PCR; the TCRdb copy retains only in-frame clones and omits some. The table has tens of thousands of clones, approximately 83% seen once; the top ten hold approximately 0.39%. Sequencing used CD4+ or CD8+ T cells sorted from blood, obtained in a trial of the OX40 agonist ivuxolimab. Receptor source: an adult with an advanced solid tumor such as melanoma, head and neck, liver or kidney cancer.

V gene TRBV28 combines with J gene TRBJ1-5, with 10 bases fitting TRBD1. Germline lookup yields CDR1 MDHEN and CDR2 SYDVKM. There are 15 residues in the CDR3. J lost 5 bases, V lost 3 bases, and 4 bases had no gene match. CDR3 DNA sequence: TGTGCCAGCAGTTTGACCGGGACAGGGGATCAGCCCCAGCATTTT. Protein product: CASSLTGTGDQPQHF.

The V call is TRBV4-1, the J call TRBJ2-5; 8 bases fit TRBD2. Germline CDR1 MGHRA, CDR2 YSYEKL. After removal of 6 bases from V and 5 bases from J, the junction contained 14 bases not matched to a gene. The CDR3 is 16 amino acids. As DNA, the CDR3 is TGCGCCAGCAGTCTCAACCCACCGGGGGGGCAGGAGACCCAGTACTTC. Its protein is CASSLNPPGGQETQYF.

This clone was detected a few times. The chain is built from TRBV28 and TRBJ2-4; D may be TRBD1 (5 bases). Germline V gene sequence: CDR1 MDHEN, CDR2 SYDVKM. This CDR3 region has 15 residues. Deletions cut 6 bases from V and 2 bases from J, with 14 bases between. Here the CDR3 reads CASRPFSGSKNIQYF. The CDR3 DNA sequence: TGTGCCAGCAGGCCCTTCTCAGGGTCCAAAAACATTCAGTACTTC.

This clone was counted between two and nine times. The chain joins TRBV20-1 to TRBJ1-5; D not resolved. Trimming pared 6 bases from V and 6 bases from J, leaving 9 bases between. The CDR3 has 11 amino acids. CDR1 is DFQATT and CDR2 is SNEGSKA in the germline V gene (reference sequence). The CDR3 here is CSAQRTQPQHF. Written as DNA, the CDR3 is TGCAGTGCCCAGCGCACTCAGCCCCAGCATTTT.

Only one count was recorded for this clone. This sequence joins TRBV28 and TRBJ2-7; D might be TRBD2 (6 bases). There are 14 residues in the CDR3. Trimming took off 5 bases at V and 2 bases at J, with 13 bases between the two ends. Germline values: CDR1 MDHEN, CDR2 SYDVKM. CDR3 residues: CASSPGTSTYEQYF. The DNA of the CDR3 is TGTGCCAGCAGTCCGGGGACTTCCACCTACGAGCAGTACTTC.

This chain links TRBV18 with TRBJ1-1, with a possible D match to TRBD1 (5 bases). CDR3 length equals 16 residues. Per the germline V gene, CDR1 is KGHSH and CDR2 is LQKENI. Trimming shortened V by 3 bases and J by 0 bases, and 14 bases separated the two germline ends. CDR3 region: CASSPPGGYMNTEAFF. The CDR3 bases are TGTGCCAGCTCACCCCCGGGGGGATACATGAACACTGAAGCTTTCTTT.

The chain combines TRBV2 with TRBJ1-2; D uncertain. The V gene's germline CDR1 is SNHLY and CDR2 FYNNEI. Trimming took off 6 bases at V and 4 bases at J, with 15 bases between the two ends. This CDR3 region has 14 residues. CDR3 region: CASRTDPAGYGYTF. The CDR3 DNA is TGTGCCAGCAGAACAGACCCCGCGGGCTATGGCTACACCTTC.

The chain links TRBV4-3 to TRBJ2-7, with unresolved D. Germline loops: CDR1 LGHNA, CDR2 YSLEER. V was shortened by 0 bases and J by 7 bases, with 13 bases between the two germline ends. This CDR3 region has 14 residues. Here the CDR3 reads CASSQDTSPGEQYF. The CDR3 bases are TGCGCCAGCAGCCAAGATACAAGTCCTGGGGAGCAGTACTTC.

Only a few counts were recorded for this clone. The chain joins TRBV6-5 to TRBJ1-4; no definite D call. The CDR3 loop spans 14 amino acids. Germline V gene sequence: CDR1 MNHEY, CDR2 SVGAGI. Trimming pared 0 bases from V and 4 bases from J, leaving 6 bases between. CDR3 protein: CASSYSNGNEKLFF. For the CDR3, the DNA is TGTGCCAGCAGTTACTCGAATGGTAATGAAAAACTGTTTTTT.